The 16 T cell receptor beta chains reported below all come from one sample, sequenced in a study of control samples from healthy donors and cancer patients. Assay: immunoSEQ multiplex PCR; the TCRdb copy retains only in-frame clones and omits some. The sample has about 170,000 clones, 90% to 95% seen once; the top ten hold about 1.4%. The specimen was blood. These receptor sequences come from a woman in her twenties or thirties in good health.

The V call is TRBV7-9, the J call TRBJ2-7; no firm D call. The CDR3 totals 12 residues. Trimming shortened V by 3 bases and J by 4 bases, and 7 bases separated the two germline ends. Looked up from germline, CDR1 is SEHNR and CDR2 is FQNEAQ (reference sequence). CDR3 DNA sequence: TGTGCCAGCAGCTTTACGTCTTACGAGCAGTACTTC. This codes for CASSFTSYEQYF.

This clone was counted once. The genes are TRBV10-1 and TRBJ2-3; the D gene is possibly TRBD1 (5 bases). CDR1 and CDR2 from the germline V gene are WNHNN and SYGVQD (reference sequence). This CDR3 comprises 13 residues. The ends were cut back, 5 bases at V and 5 bases at J, with 11 bases in the middle. CDR3 in DNA: TGCGCCAGCAGTTGGCAGGGTGGAGATACGCAGTATTTT. It yields the protein CASSWQGGDTQYF.

This chain uses TRBV13 with TRBJ2-1; 10 bases agree with TRBD1. The CDR3 has 15 amino acids. V trimming: 4 bases; J trimming: 2 bases; junction bases outside the gene matches: 2. Per germline, CDR1 PRHDT and CDR2 FYEKMQ (reference sequence). The CDR3 protein is CASSWGQGPYNEQFF. CDR3 coding DNA: TGTGCCAGCAGCTGGGGACAGGGGCCCTACAATGAGCAGTTCTTC.

The V call is TRBV18, the J call TRBJ1-2; weak D call: TRBD1 (6 bases). V lost 2 bases and J 2 bases, leaving 12 bases between the germline ends. The CDR3 runs 15 residues. Germline values: CDR1 KGHSH, CDR2 LQKENI. Here the CDR3 reads CASSPGGQANYGYTF. CDR3 in DNA: TGTGCCAGCTCACCAGGGGGGCAGGCAAACTATGGCTACACCTTC.

The chain carries TRBV9 and TRBJ2-1; tentative D call: TRBD1 (5 bases). The length of the CDR3 is 15 residues. Germline CDR1 is SGDLS and CDR2 is YYNGEE. Trimming removed 0 bases from V and 7 bases from J, with 14 bases in between. CDR3 sequence reads: CASSVVSSGWNEQFF. The CDR3 DNA reads as TGTGCCAGCAGCGTAGTTAGTTCAGGGTGGAATGAGCAGTTCTTC.

The chain couples TRBV6-5 to TRBJ2-3, with 8 positions matching TRBD2. The CDR3 loop spans 14 amino acids. Per germline, CDR1 MNHEY and CDR2 SVGAGI. V shed 6 bases, J shed 1 base, and the junction held 3 bases outside the gene matches. The CDR3: CASRGLGGTDTQYF. In DNA form, the CDR3 reads TGTGCCAGCAGGGGACTAGGGGGCACAGATACGCAGTATTTT.

The V and J genes are TRBV29-1 and TRBJ1-2; D gene unclear. Germline V gene sequence: CDR1 SQVTM, CDR2 ANQGSEA. V dropped 4 bases and J dropped 1 base, with 7 bases sitting between them. The CDR3 is made up of 12 amino acids. CDR3 sequence reads: CSVGGSNYGYTF. The CDR3 DNA sequence: TGCAGCGTTGGGGGAAGTAACTATGGCTACACCTTC.

The chain carries TRBV7-2 and TRBJ2-2, with TRBD1 as a possible D gene (6 bases). In germline, CDR1 is SGHTA, CDR2 FQGNSA. With 3 bases removed from V and 4 bases from J, the gap between germline ends came to 9 bases. CDR3 length: 14 residues. CDR3 sequence: CASSFQGSTGELFF. Here the CDR3 DNA reads TGTGCCAGCAGCTTCCAGGGGTCCACCGGGGAGCTGTTTTTT. The full variable domain, rest sourced from reference TRBV7-2 and TRBJ2-2, is GAGVSQSPSNKVTEKGKDVELRCDPISGHTALYWYRQSLGQGLEFLIYFQGNSAPDKSGLPSDRFSAERTGGSVSTLTIQRTQQEDSAVYLCASSFQGSTGELFFGEGSRLTVL.

This chain joins TRBV6-1 and TRBJ1-1; 7 positions match TRBD1. This CDR3 has 15 amino acids. V shed 3 bases, J shed 1 base, and the junction held 5 bases outside the gene matches. CDR1 MNHNS and CDR2 SASEGT come from the germline V gene. This CDR3 is CASSDRAGGNTEAFF. Here the CDR3 DNA reads TGTGCCAGCAGTGATCGGGCAGGGGGGAACACTGAAGCTTTCTTT.

J is TRBJ2-3 and V is TRBV5-4, with 8 positions matching TRBD1. This CDR3 spans 15 amino acids. J was trimmed by 0 bases and V by 3 bases; bases with no gene match: 3. CDR1 and CDR2 from the germline V gene are SGHNT and YYREEE (reference sequence). The CDR3 here is CASSSGTGSTDTQYF. CDR3 nucleotides: TGTGCCAGCAGCTCCGGGACAGGTAGCACAGATACGCAGTATTTT. The full variable domain, rest sourced from reference TRBV5-4 and TRBJ2-3, is ETGVTQSPTHLIKTRGQQVTLRCSSQSGHNTVSWYQQALGQGPQFIFQYYREEENGRGNFPPRFSGLQFPNYSSELNVNALELDDSALYLCASSSGTGSTDTQYFGPGTRLTVL.

The chain couples TRBV18 to TRBJ1-1; 9 nucleotides agree with TRBD1. The CDR3 is 15 residues long. CDR1 is KGHSH and CDR2 is LQKENI in the germline V gene. J gave up 0 bases and V 5 bases, and 4 bases lay outside the gene matches. The CDR3: CASSSGTGMNTEAFF. Here the CDR3 DNA reads TGTGCCAGCTCATCCGGGACAGGGATGAACACTGAAGCTTTCTTT. Full variable domain (remainder filled in from reference TRBV18 and TRBJ1-1): NAGVMQNPRHLVRRRGQEARLRCSPMKGHSHVYWYRQLPEEGLKFMVYLQKENIIDESGMPKERFSAEFPKEGPSILRIQQVVRGDSAAYFCASSSGTGMNTEAFFGQGTRLTVV.

V gene TRBV28 combines with J gene TRBJ1-5; D is undetermined. Germline lookup yields CDR1 MDHEN and CDR2 SYDVKM. This CDR3 region has 14 residues. V was pared by 2 bases and J by 0 bases, with 5 bases between. The CDR3 sequence is CASSLEYSNQPQHF. CDR3 coding DNA: TGTGCCAGCAGTTTAGAGTATAGCAATCAGCCCCAGCATTTT.

This rearrangement joins TRBV6-5 to TRBJ2-5; 10 bases align to TRBD2. J lost 5 bases, V lost 0 bases, and 3 bases had no gene match. The CDR3 sequence is 15 residues long. CDR1 and CDR2 (germline): MNHEY, SVGAGI. The CDR3 nucleotides are TGTGCCAGCAGTTACTCGAAACTAGCGGGGGAGACCCAGTACTTC. Translation gives CASSYSKLAGETQYF.

The rearrangement uses TRBV7-3 and TRBJ2-2; 10 bases are a match to TRBD2. Per the germline V gene, CDR1 is SGHTA and CDR2 is FQGTGA. This CDR3 spans 16 amino acids. The V segment lost 1 base and the J segment 5 bases; nucleotides outside the gene matches: 4. The CDR3 spells CASSLMVAGGTGELFF. In DNA, the CDR3 is TGTGCCAGCAGCTTAATGGTAGCGGGGGGAACCGGGGAGCTGTTTTTT.

The J gene is TRBJ2-7, the V gene TRBV24-1; D may be TRBD1 (5 bases). The CDR3 is 12 residues long. V lost 5 bases and J 4 bases, leaving 8 bases between the germline ends. CDR1 and CDR2 (germline): KGHDR, SFDVKD. CDR3 in DNA: TGTGCCACCAGTGGGTACAGGTACGAGCAGTACTTC. It is translated as CATSGYRYEQYF.

The V gene is TRBV5-6, the J gene TRBJ1-5, with 7 bases aligning to TRBD1. The CDR3 extends over 14 amino acids. Per germline, CDR1 SGHDT and CDR2 YYEEEE. V dropped 3 bases and J dropped 0; count of bases not matched to a gene: 0. CDR3 in DNA: TGTGCCAGCAGCTACAGGGGTAGCAATCAGCCCCAGCATTTT. The encoded protein is CASSYRGSNQPQHF.